This entry lists 22 T cell receptor beta chains sequenced from one sample in a study of blood T cell repertoires in COVID-19. The protocol was immunoSEQ multiplex PCR, while the TCRdb copy is restricted to in-frame clones and leaves out a portion. The sample holds almost 500,000 clones, more than 85% seen once. Sequenced input: PBMCs or T cells enriched from blood (not recorded which). All receptors derive from a woman in her sixties or seventies who had recovered from COVID-19.

V is TRBV27 and J is TRBJ2-7; 7 bases are shared with TRBD1. The V gene's germline CDR1 is MNHEY and CDR2 SMNVEV (reference sequence). The CDR3 spans 14 residues. V trimming: 3 bases; J trimming: 4 bases; junction bases outside the gene matches: 6. As DNA, the CDR3 is TGTGCCAGCAGTTTGAACAGGGGCGGATACGAGCAGTACGTC. Its protein is CASSLNRGGYEQYV.

The gene calls are TRBV6-5 and TRBJ1-2; a weak D match, TRBD1 (5 bases). Trimming left V 5 bases short and J 5 bases short, with 15 bases between. The CDR3 runs 14 residues. The germline V gene encodes CDR1 MNHEY and CDR2 SVGAGI. CDR3 sequence (DNA): TGTGCCAGCAGTCCTCAGGGATTCTCTTATGGCTACACCTTC. Encoded protein: CASSPQGFSYGYTF.

This clone was counted a single time. The chain couples TRBV13 to TRBJ1-1; 10 bases are shared with TRBD1. Germline assignment: CDR1 PRHDT and CDR2 FYEKMQ (reference sequence). Unmatched junction bases numbered 13, after V lost 3 bases and J lost 0 bases. CDR3 length: 19 amino acids. The CDR3 spells CASSFSPTGGLGMNTEAFF. The CDR3 DNA is TGTGCCAGCAGCTTTTCGCCGACAGGGGGCCTCGGGATGAACACTGAAGCTTTCTTT.

V is TRBV7-2 and J is TRBJ2-1, with TRBD2 as a possible D gene (5 bases). Trimming took off 3 bases at V and 9 bases at J, with 18 bases between the two ends. CDR3 length equals 15 residues. The germline gives CDR1 SGHTA, CDR2 FQGNSA. CDR3 coding DNA: TGTGCCAGCAGCTTTGTTTCCGGACTCCGGGCTGAGCAGTTCTTC. Its protein product is CASSFVSGLRAEQFF. Full variable domain (rest looked up from reference TRBV7-2 and TRBJ2-1): GAGVSQSPSNKVTEKGKDVELRCDPISGHTALYWYRQSLGQGLEFLIYFQGNSAPDKSGLPSDRFSAERTGGSVSTLTIQRTQQEDSAVYLCASSFVSGLRAEQFFGPGTRLTVL.

The table lists this clone with a count of one. The chain is built from TRBV30 and TRBJ2-1; TRBD1 aligns across 9 bases. The V gene's germline CDR1 is GTSNPN and CDR2 SVGIG (reference sequence). The CDR3 consists of 17 residues. V was pared by 0 bases and J by 5 bases, with 11 bases of the junction left unmatched. The CDR3 sequence: CAWSVRRDRVGDNEQFF. The CDR3 region has the DNA TGTGCCTGGAGTGTACGCCGGGACAGGGTGGGAGACAATGAGCAGTTCTTC. The full variable domain, its missing parts supplied by reference TRBV30 and TRBJ2-1, is SQTIHQWPATLVQPVGSPLSLECTVEGTSNPNLYWYRQAAGRGLQLLFYSVGIGQISSEVPQNLSASRPQDRQFILSSKKLLLSDSGFYLCAWSVRRDRVGDNEQFFGPGTRLTVL.

CDR3 coding DNA: TGTGCCAGCTCATCCGCAAGTAGCGACATAGAAGCTTTCTTT. The encoded protein is CASSSASSDIEAFF. The V gene is TRBV18, the J gene TRBJ1-1; D call uncertain. The V and J ends lost 5 bases and 8 bases respectively, with 18 bases between them. This CDR3 contains 14 residues. Per germline, CDR1 KGHSH and CDR2 LQKENI.

The chain couples TRBV18 to TRBJ2-3; 9 bases match TRBD2. The CDR3 has 16 amino acids. Germline CDR1 reads KGHSH; CDR2 reads LQKENI. J was trimmed by 5 bases and V by 0 bases; bases with no gene match: 6. The CDR3: CASSPPLRGGQDTQYF. CDR3 in DNA: TGTGCCAGCTCACCACCGTTGCGGGGGGGCCAAGATACGCAGTATTTT. The full variable domain, completed using reference TRBV18 and TRBJ2-3, is NAGVMQNPRHLVRRRGQEARLRCSPMKGHSHVYWYRQLPEEGLKFMVYLQKENIIDESGMPKERFSAEFPKEGPSILRIQQVVRGDSAAYFCASSPPLRGGQDTQYFGPGTRLTVL.

This clone was seen only a few times. This chain connects TRBV15 to TRBJ2-6; D ambiguous. Germline V lookup: CDR1 LNHNV, CDR2 YYDKDF (reference sequence). The CDR3 sequence is 14 residues long. V lost 0 bases and J lost 3, with 3 bases in between. Written as DNA, the CDR3 is TGTGCCACCAGCAGAGATATTGGGGCCAACGTCCTGACTTTC. Protein sequence: CATSRDIGANVLTF.

This clone was picked up one time. The chain couples TRBV6-5 to TRBJ1-1, with a possible D match to TRBD1 (6 bases). The CDR3 covers 14 residues. The V end was cut by 7 bases, the J end by 0 bases, with 12 bases between. CDR1 is MNHEY and CDR2 is SVGAGI in the germline V gene. This CDR3 reads CASKTGTLNTEAFF. CDR3 bases: TGTGCCAGCAAGACCGGGACACTGAACACTGAAGCTTTCTTT.

CDR3 nucleotides: TGTGCCAGCAGTTACTCGGGGCTTCGGTATGGCTACACCTTC. Translated, it gives CASSYSGLRYGYTF. The J gene is TRBJ1-2, the V gene TRBV6-5, with a tentative D call TRBD1 (5 bases). CDR1 and CDR2 from the germline V gene are MNHEY and SVGAGI. This CDR3 region has 14 residues. V was shortened by 0 bases and J by 5 bases, with 10 bases between the two germline ends.

This sequence joins TRBV30 and TRBJ2-1, with 11 bases aligning to TRBD2. Germline V lookup: CDR1 GTSNPN, CDR2 SVGIG (reference sequence). The CDR3 consists of 15 residues. Trimming at V came to 4 bases and at J to 4 bases, leaving 6 bases not matched to a gene. Here the CDR3 reads CAWTSGGPRYNEQFF. CDR3 DNA sequence: TGTGCCTGGACTAGCGGGGGGCCCCGGTACAATGAGCAGTTCTTC.

A note on this clone: Within the sample, other DNA sequences also encode this same CDR3. V usage is TRBV20-1 and J usage is TRBJ2-5, with D possibly being TRBD2 (5 bases). The V end was cut by 3 bases, the J end by 5 bases, with 7 bases between. The germline V gene encodes CDR1 DFQATT and CDR2 SNEGSKA (reference sequence). This CDR3 has 11 amino acids. In DNA form, the CDR3 reads TGCAGTGCTAGCTCGGGGGAGACCCAGTACTTC. Residues: CSASSGETQYF.

This rearrangement joins TRBV9 to TRBJ2-1; TRBD2 agrees at 7 bases. Trimming removed 3 bases from V and 0 bases from J; junction bases left unmatched: 3. Germline V gives CDR1 SGDLS, CDR2 YYNGEE. The CDR3 contains 15 residues. The CDR3 loop is CASSAGGLSYNEQFF. The CDR3 DNA follows: TGTGCCAGCAGCGCGGGAGGTCTCTCCTACAATGAGCAGTTCTTC.

The chain joins TRBV5-6 to TRBJ2-2; 11 nucleotides align to TRBD1. The germline V gene has CDR1 SGHDT and CDR2 YYEEEE. This CDR3 has 14 amino acids. V dropped 5 bases and J dropped 5; count of bases not matched to a gene: 2. The CDR3 here is CASRGTGGTGELFF. The CDR3 DNA follows: TGTGCCAGCAGGGGGACAGGGGGAACCGGGGAGCTGTTTTTT.

This chain joins TRBV12-3 or TRBV12-4 and TRBJ2-1; possible D gene TRBD2, 7 bases. The CDR3 totals 13 residues. V lost 3 bases, J lost 7 bases, and 10 bases lay in between. The CDR3 DNA reads as TGTGCCAGCAGTTTTGGGGGGGCAAATGAGCAGTTCTTC. Translating gives CASSFGGANEQFF.

This rearrangement joins TRBV3-1 (or the pseudogene TRBV3-2) to TRBJ1-4, with no clear D. CDR1 and CDR2 from the germline V gene are LGHDT and YNNKEL (reference sequence). V lost 2 bases, J lost 0 bases, and 7 bases lay in between. The CDR3 has 15 residues. CDR3 bases: TGTGCCAGCAGCCAATCCGAGACAACTAATGAAAAACTGTTTTTT. It translates to CASSQSETTNEKLFF.

The V gene is TRBV9, the J gene TRBJ2-3; D might be TRBD1 (5 bases). V was trimmed by 4 bases and J by 0 bases, leaving 15 bases between them. Germline lookup yields CDR1 SGDLS and CDR2 YYNGEE. The length of the CDR3 is 16 residues. CDR3 coding DNA: TGTGCCAGCAGCTCCTCGAAGGGGCCTAGCACAGATACGCAGTATTTT. Translated: CASSSSKGPSTDTQYF.

This chain connects TRBV7-9 to TRBJ2-7; TRBD1 agrees at 10 bases. The CDR3 sequence is 15 residues long. Germline CDR1 reads SEHNR; CDR2 reads FQNEAQ (reference sequence). V was pared by 7 bases and J by 1 base, with 7 bases of the junction left unmatched. CDR3 region: CASTRTGGASYEQYF. In DNA, the CDR3 is TGTGCCAGCACTCGGACAGGGGGGGCATCCTACGAGCAGTACTTC.

V is TRBV11-2 and J is TRBJ2-2, with 8 bases lining up with TRBD2. Germline values: CDR1 SGHAT, CDR2 FQNNGV. With V trimmed by 5 bases and J by 5 bases, 4 bases remained unmatched. CDR3 length: 14 residues. In DNA, the CDR3 is TGTGCCAGCAGCCAACGGGAGGGGACCGGGGAGCTGTTTTTT. Encoded protein: CASSQREGTGELFF.

This clone was seen only once. The chain employs TRBV9 and TRBJ2-1, with 9 positions matching TRBD2. V lost 3 bases, J lost 5 bases, and 9 bases stayed unmatched. CDR1 is SGDLS, CDR2 YYNGEE, per germline. The length of the CDR3 is 16 residues. Here the CDR3 DNA reads TGTGCCAGCAGCGCTCCCGGGACTAGCTCTAACAATGAGCAGTTCTTC. Residues: CASSAPGTSSNNEQFF.

The rearrangement links TRBV2 to TRBJ2-7, with 8 bases fitting TRBD1. There are 13 residues in the CDR3. Trimming cost V 1 base and J 6 bases; bases outside gene matches: 2. From germline, CDR1 is SNHLY and CDR2 FYNNEI. CDR3 nucleotides: TGTGCCAGCAGTGAAGGCAGGGGGCGCGAGCAGTACTTC. It yields the protein CASSEGRGREQYF.

As DNA, the CDR3 is TGTGCCAGCAGCCACCAGGGGGCAAATCAGCCCCAGCATTTT. Translation gives CASSHQGANQPQHF. The gene calls are TRBV3-1 (or the pseudogene TRBV3-2) and TRBJ1-5; TRBD1 matches at 8 bases. Trimming at V came to 3 bases and at J to 4 bases, leaving 2 bases not matched to a gene. Germline-derived CDR1 and CDR2 are LGHDT and YNNKEL (reference sequence). This CDR3 is built from 14 residues.